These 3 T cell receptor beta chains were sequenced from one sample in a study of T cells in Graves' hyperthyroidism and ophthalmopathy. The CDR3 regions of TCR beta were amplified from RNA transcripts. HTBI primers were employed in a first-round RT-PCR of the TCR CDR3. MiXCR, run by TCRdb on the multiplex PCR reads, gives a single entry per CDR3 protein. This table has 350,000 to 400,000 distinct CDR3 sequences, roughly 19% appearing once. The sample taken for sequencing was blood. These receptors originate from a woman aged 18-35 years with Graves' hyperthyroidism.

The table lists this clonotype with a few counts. The CDR3 loop is CSATEGSVPGELFF. DNA for the CDR3: TGCAGTGCCACAGAGGGTAGCGTGCCCGGGGAGCTGTTTTTT. This rearrangement joins TRBV20-1 to TRBJ2-2; perhaps TRBD2 as D (5 bases). This CDR3 contains 14 residues. CDR1 DFQATT and CDR2 SNEGSKA come from the germline V gene (reference sequence). The germline V and J ends were trimmed by 6 bases and 6 bases, with 17 bases remaining between them.

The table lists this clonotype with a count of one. This CDR3 is CATSNWGTEAFF. CDR3 nucleotides: TGTGCCACCAGCAACTGGGGCACTGAAGCTTTCTTT. V gene TRBV15 combines with J gene TRBJ1-1; D is unresolved. V lost 4 bases and J 4 bases, leaving 7 bases between the germline ends. This CDR3 region has 12 residues. The V gene's germline CDR1 is LNHNV and CDR2 YYDKDF (reference sequence).

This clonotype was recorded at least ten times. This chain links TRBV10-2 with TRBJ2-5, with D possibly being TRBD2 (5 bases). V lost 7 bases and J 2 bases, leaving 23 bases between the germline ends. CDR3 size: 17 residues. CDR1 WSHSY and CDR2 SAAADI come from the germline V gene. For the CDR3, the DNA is TGCGCCAGCAATAATGAGGCCCGAGGATCGGGGCAAGAGACCCAGTACTTC. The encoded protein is CASNNEARGSGQETQYF.